Presented here are 15 T cell receptor beta chains from one specimen sequenced in a study of OX40 agonist ivuxolimab in advanced cancers. Here immunoSEQ multiplex PCR was the method, and the copy in TCRdb shows in-frame clones only, minus some. The sample includes fewer than 45,000 clones, over 75% of them seen just once. The sample here was CD4+ or CD8+ T cells sorted from blood, taken in a trial of the OX40 agonist ivuxolimab. Receptors were obtained from an adult with an advanced solid tumor such as melanoma, head and neck, liver or kidney cancer.

This chain uses TRBV30 with TRBJ2-1; D may match TRBD1 or TRBD2 (6 bases each). V was trimmed by 4 bases and J by 4 bases, leaving 11 bases between them. This CDR3 contains 13 residues. The germline V gene has CDR1 GTSNPN and CDR2 SVGIG (reference sequence). CDR3: CAWTDSGYNEQFF. In nucleotides, the CDR3 is TGTGCCTGGACGGACAGCGGGTACAATGAGCAGTTCTTC. The whole variable domain, filled in from reference TRBV30 and TRBJ2-1, reads SQTIHQWPATLVQPVGSPLSLECTVEGTSNPNLYWYRQAAGRGLQLLFYSVGIGQISSEVPQNLSASRPQDRQFILSSKKLLLSDSGFYLCAWTDSGYNEQFFGPGTRLTVL.

The chain is built from TRBV27 and TRBJ1-6, with 7 positions matching TRBD1. From germline, CDR1 is MNHEY and CDR2 SMNVEV (reference sequence). The CDR3 sequence is 13 residues long. V trimming: 7 bases; J trimming: 5 bases; junction bases outside the gene matches: 2. The CDR3: CASKGTDNSPLHF. As DNA, the CDR3 is TGTGCCAGCAAGGGGACAGATAATTCACCCCTCCACTTT.

V is TRBV10-3 and J is TRBJ1-5; D unclear. V was shortened by 10 bases and J by 9 bases, with 19 bases between the two germline ends. There are 13 residues in the CDR3. Germline-derived CDR1 and CDR2 are ENHRY and SYGVKD. DNA for the CDR3: TGTGCCAGCACCGTGGACCTAATCACGCCCCAGCATTTT. Translation gives CASTVDLITPQHF.

The chain combines TRBV5-1 with TRBJ1-1; 7 positions match TRBD1. V gave up 4 bases and J gave up 1 base; unmatched junction bases: 7. This CDR3 is built from 15 residues. Germline assignment: CDR1 SGHRS and CDR2 YFSETQ. The CDR3 region has the DNA TGCGCCAGCAGCCCAGGGGACAGAGAGAACACTGAAGCTTTCTTT. Amino acid sequence: CASSPGDRENTEAFF.

This clone showed up just a few times. This chain links TRBV30 with TRBJ1-1; D unclear. This CDR3 is 12 amino acids long. The V end lost 2 bases, the J end lost 4 bases, and 8 bases lay between the germline ends. CDR1 GTSNPN and CDR2 SVGIG come from the germline V gene (reference sequence). The CDR3 here is CAWSPSTTEAFF. The DNA of the CDR3 is TGTGCCTGGAGTCCCTCCACCACTGAAGCTTTCTTT. Complete variable domain (other parts from reference TRBV30 and TRBJ1-1): SQTIHQWPATLVQPVGSPLSLECTVEGTSNPNLYWYRQAAGRGLQLLFYSVGIGQISSEVPQNLSASRPQDRQFILSSKKLLLSDSGFYLCAWSPSTTEAFFGQGTRLTVV.

This clone was observed a single time. The gene calls are TRBV5-1 and TRBJ2-1; 7 positions agree with TRBD1. The CDR3 sequence is 13 residues long. V shed 0 bases and J 12 bases; nucleotides not matched to a gene: 6. Germline V lookup: CDR1 SGHRS, CDR2 YFSETQ. In DNA, the CDR3 is TGCGCCAGCAGCTTGGCCGGTGGGACAGTGCAGTTCTTC. Amino acids: CASSLAGGTVQFF.

The chain carries TRBV9 and TRBJ2-3; D may be TRBD1 or TRBD2 (5 bases each). This CDR3 region has 15 residues. V gave up 3 bases and J gave up 2 bases, with 13 bases separating them. Per germline, CDR1 SGDLS and CDR2 YYNGEE. This chain's CDR3 is CASSASWGTTDTQYF. CDR3 nucleotides: TGTGCCAGCAGCGCCAGTTGGGGGACCACAGATACGCAGTATTTT. Variable domain in full (rest from reference TRBV9 and TRBJ2-3): DSGVTQTPKHLITATGQRVTLRCSPRSGDLSVYWYQQSLDQGLQFLIQYYNGEERAKGNILERFSAQQFPDLHSELNLSSLELGDSALYFCASSASWGTTDTQYFGPGTRLTVL.

In nucleotides, the CDR3 is TGTGCCAGCAGCTTAGCGAATGAGCAGTTCTTC. It specifies CASSLANEQFF. This chain connects TRBV7-9 to TRBJ2-1; D unclear. Germline lookup yields CDR1 SEHNR and CDR2 FQNEAQ (reference sequence). This CDR3 spans 11 amino acids. The V end was cut by 0 bases, the J end by 7 bases, with 1 base between.

The V gene is TRBV6-4, the J gene TRBJ2-7; D could derive from TRBD1 or TRBD2 (5 bases each). The V end lost 3 bases, the J end lost 2 bases, and 23 bases lay between the germline ends. This CDR3 has 18 residues. Germline CDR1 is MRHNA and CDR2 is SNTAGT. CDR3 amino acids: CASSDSFRNLPGPYEQYF. CDR3 bases: TGTGCCAGCAGTGATTCTTTTAGGAATTTACCGGGGCCCTACGAGCAGTACTTC.

This clone was observed a few times. This chain uses TRBV11-2 with TRBJ2-7; D gene ambiguous. The CDR3 has 12 amino acids. With 5 bases removed from V and 7 bases from J, the gap between germline ends came to 12 bases. CDR1 and CDR2 (germline): SGHAT, FQNNGV. The CDR3 loop reads CASSLLLGEQYF. DNA of the CDR3: TGTGCCAGCAGCCTACTACTTGGGGAGCAGTACTTC.

The chain uses TRBV4-1 and TRBJ2-1; TRBD2 might be the D (5 bases). Germline V CDR1 and CDR2: MGHRA, YSYEKL. V was cut by 4 bases and J by 3 bases, with 13 bases left in between. CDR3 length equals 15 residues. Written as DNA, the CDR3 is TGCGCCAGCAGCCCCCTCGGGGTGGGCTACAATGAGCAGTTCTTC. The encoded protein is CASSPLGVGYNEQFF.

This chain uses TRBV10-1 with TRBJ2-1; D unresolved. Trimming stripped 3 bases from V and 2 bases from J, with 5 bases between. The CDR3 has 13 amino acids. Germline values: CDR1 WNHNN, CDR2 SYGVQD (reference sequence). In nucleotides, the CDR3 is TGCGCCAGCAGTGACACAGCCTACAATGAGCAGTTCTTC. Its protein is CASSDTAYNEQFF.

The chain links TRBV19 to TRBJ2-1; 8 positions agree with TRBD2. Trimming took 9 bases from V and 7 from J; bases not matched to a gene: 8. The germline CDR1 and CDR2 sequences are LNHDA and SQIVND (reference sequence). This CDR3 spans 13 amino acids. The CDR3 is CASQPGLGNEQFF. CDR3 in DNA: TGTGCCAGCCAGCCGGGACTAGGGAATGAGCAGTTCTTC.

The V call is TRBV10-3, the J call TRBJ1-1, with 9 bases lining up with TRBD1. CDR1 is ENHRY and CDR2 is SYGVKD in the germline V gene. V was pared by 3 bases and J by 5 bases, with 4 bases of the junction left unmatched. The CDR3 has 14 residues. CDR3 in amino acids: CAISDWTGVTEAFF. In nucleotides, the CDR3 is TGTGCCATCAGTGATTGGACAGGGGTGACTGAAGCTTTCTTT.

This chain joins TRBV19 and TRBJ2-7; D not resolved. In germline, CDR1 is LNHDA, CDR2 SQIVND (reference sequence). This CDR3 is built from 12 residues. V was trimmed by 5 bases and J by 2 bases, leaving 7 bases between them. CDR3 protein: CASSAPPYEQYF. The DNA of the CDR3 is TGTGCCAGTAGTGCCCCTCCCTACGAGCAGTACTTC.